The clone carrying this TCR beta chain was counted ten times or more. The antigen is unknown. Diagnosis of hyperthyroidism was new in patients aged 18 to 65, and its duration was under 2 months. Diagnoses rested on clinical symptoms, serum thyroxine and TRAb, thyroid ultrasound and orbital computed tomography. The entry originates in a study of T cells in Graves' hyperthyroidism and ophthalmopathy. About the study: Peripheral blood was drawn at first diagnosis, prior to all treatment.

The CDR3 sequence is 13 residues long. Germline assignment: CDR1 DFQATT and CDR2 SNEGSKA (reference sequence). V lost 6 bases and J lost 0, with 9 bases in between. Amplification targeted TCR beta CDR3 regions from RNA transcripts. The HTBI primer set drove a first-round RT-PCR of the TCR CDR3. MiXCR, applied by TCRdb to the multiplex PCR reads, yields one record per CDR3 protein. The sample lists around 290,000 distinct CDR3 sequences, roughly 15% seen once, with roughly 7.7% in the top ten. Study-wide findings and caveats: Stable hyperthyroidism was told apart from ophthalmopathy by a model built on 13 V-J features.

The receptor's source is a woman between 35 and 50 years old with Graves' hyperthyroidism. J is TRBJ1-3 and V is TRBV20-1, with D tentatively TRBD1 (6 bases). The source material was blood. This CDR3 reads CSAQGISGNTIYF. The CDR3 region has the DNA TGCAGTGCCCAGGGGATCTCTGGAAACACCATATATTTT.